These 20 T cell receptor beta chains were sequenced from one sample in a study of cytomegalovirus exposure and HLA in healthy donors. Measured with immunoSEQ multiplex PCR; TCRdb has only the in-frame clones, and not every one. Found here are 330,000 or so clones, more than 80% of them singletons; the top ten hold more than 0.8%. The sample was PBMCs. The receptor source for this set is a woman between 18 and 29 years old in good health and CMV-seronegative.

The chain carries TRBV25-1 and TRBJ2-1; 10 bases fit TRBD1. CDR1 and CDR2 from the germline V gene are MGHDK and SYGVNS. The CDR3 loop spans 18 amino acids. The ends lost 5 bases at V and 8 bases at J; junction bases unmatched: 18. The CDR3 loop reads CASSPLLQTGGEPDEQFF. The CDR3, as DNA: TGTGCCAGCAGTCCACTCCTCCAGACAGGGGGCGAGCCGGATGAGCAGTTCTTC.

A few counts support this clone. V usage is TRBV28 and J usage is TRBJ1-2; a weak D match, TRBD1 (5 bases). The CDR3 sequence is 15 residues long. Trimming left V 4 bases short and J 5 bases short, with 17 bases between. CDR1 and CDR2 from the germline V gene are MDHEN and SYDVKM. In DNA, the CDR3 is TGTGCCAGCAGTTCGACAGACCAAGTGGAGTATGGCTACACCTTC. It encodes CASSSTDQVEYGYTF.

The chain has TRBV4-3 and TRBJ2-7; TRBD1 agrees at 7 bases. The germline V gene encodes CDR1 LGHNA and CDR2 YSLEER. This CDR3 is built from 17 residues. J was trimmed by 1 base and V by 1 base; bases with no gene match: 10. The CDR3 loop is CASSQGITGTVSYEQYF. The CDR3 DNA is TGCGCCAGCAGCCAAGGTATAACCGGGACAGTTTCCTACGAGCAGTACTTC.

This clone was seen more than once but under ten times. Other DNA variants within this sample encode the same CDR3. J is TRBJ2-7 and V is TRBV9, with 9 bases fitting TRBD2. Germline CDR1 SGDLS, CDR2 YYNGEE. Trimming took 0 bases from V and 0 from J; bases not matched to a gene: 4. The CDR3 runs 16 residues. Here the CDR3 reads CASSVGGSGSSYEQYF. In DNA, the CDR3 is TGTGCCAGCAGCGTAGGGGGTAGCGGGAGCTCCTACGAGCAGTACTTC.

CDR3 sequence (DNA): TGTGCCAGCAGTAGTCACCAGGGGGGCACTGAAGCTTTCTTT. Translation gives CASSSHQGGTEAFF. This chain uses TRBV27 with TRBJ1-1, with TRBD1 matching over 7 bases. Germline V lookup: CDR1 MNHEY, CDR2 SMNVEV (reference sequence). The V and J ends lost 5 bases and 4 bases, in that order; junction bases with no gene match: 7. The CDR3 totals 14 residues.

The table lists this clone with a few counts. The CDR3 region is CASTLADNYEQYF. The CDR3 nucleotides are TGCGCCAGCACCCTTGCGGACAACTACGAGCAGTACTTC. The genes are TRBV5-1 and TRBJ2-7; perhaps TRBD1 as D (5 bases). Germline V lookup: CDR1 SGHRS, CDR2 YFSETQ. V was pared by 6 bases and J by 3 bases, with 13 bases between. The CDR3 sequence is 13 residues long.

The rearrangement links TRBV28 to TRBJ1-3, with 7 bases fitting TRBD1. With 4 bases clipped from V and 6 bases from J, the junction kept 3 bases outside the gene matches. Germline V lookup: CDR1 MDHEN, CDR2 SYDVKM. There are 13 residues in the CDR3. The CDR3: CASSSTGENTIYF. CDR3 DNA sequence: TGTGCCAGCAGTTCAACAGGGGAAAACACCATATATTTT.

This clone has just one count. This rearrangement joins TRBV19 to TRBJ2-7; D might be TRBD1 (6 bases). Trimming cost V 1 base and J 0 bases, with 13 bases left between them. The CDR3 extends over 16 amino acids. The germline V gene has CDR1 LNHDA and CDR2 SQIVND (reference sequence). CDR3 nucleotide sequence: TGTGCCAGTAGTATAGCAAGGAGGACAGACTCCTACGAGCAGTACTTC. It encodes CASSIARRTDSYEQYF.

This chain links TRBV6-1 with TRBJ1-5, with a possible D match to TRBD1 (5 bases). The length of the CDR3 is 15 residues. With 2 bases removed from V and 9 bases from J, the gap between germline ends came to 17 bases. The germline V gene has CDR1 MNHNS and CDR2 SASEGT. CDR3 in DNA: TGTGCCAGCAGTGAACGGGGGGTGTTAGCTCGGCCCCAGCATTTT. Amino acid sequence: CASSERGVLARPQHF.

Written as DNA, the CDR3 is TGTGCCAGCAGAAGGGAGGGGACCGTCCCTGAGACCCAGTACTTC. The encoded protein is CASRREGTVPETQYF. This chain uses TRBV2 with TRBJ2-5; TRBD2 aligns across 7 bases. After removal of 6 bases from V and 5 bases from J, the junction contained 12 bases not matched to a gene. The germline V gene encodes CDR1 SNHLY and CDR2 FYNNEI. The CDR3 covers 15 residues. Based on the CDR3 plus reference TRBV2 and TRBJ2-5, the full variable domain is EPEVTQTPSHQVTQMGQEVILRCVPISNHLYFYWYRQILGQKVEFLVSFYNNEISEKSEIFDDQFSVERPDGSNFTLKIRSTKLEDSAMYFCASRREGTVPETQYFGPGTRLLVL.

The chain combines TRBV27 with TRBJ1-2, with TRBD1 matching 7 bases. The junction had 11 bases not matched to a gene; V was cut back by 6 bases and J by 1 base. This CDR3 is 16 amino acids long. Looked up from germline, CDR1 is MNHEY and CDR2 is SMNVEV (reference sequence). Here the CDR3 DNA reads TGTGCCAGCAGCTACCAGGGGGATAGGTTTAACTATGGCTACACCTTC. Protein product: CASSYQGDRFNYGYTF.

The chain joins TRBV4-3 to TRBJ1-2, with a weak D call TRBD1 (6 bases). The V gene's germline CDR1 is LGHNA and CDR2 YSLEER. CDR3 size: 18 residues. Between the trimmed V and J ends, which lost 0 bases and 4 bases, there was a span of 21 bases. CDR3 in amino acids: CASSQEEGVGGFGYGYTF. The DNA for the CDR3 is TGCGCCAGCAGCCAAGAAGAGGGGGTGGGAGGGTTCGGCTATGGCTACACCTTC.

In its sample, this clone was seen a few times. J is TRBJ1-2 and V is TRBV2; D perhaps matches TRBD1 (6 bases). V lost 6 bases, J lost 4 bases, and 9 bases lay in between. CDR3 length: 12 residues. Per the germline V gene, CDR1 is SNHLY and CDR2 is FYNNEI. CDR3 sequence: CASRADSYGYTF. The CDR3 DNA is TGTGCCAGCAGGGCGGACAGCTATGGCTACACCTTC.

The chain combines TRBV7-2 with TRBJ2-7, with unresolved D. Looked up from germline, CDR1 is SGHTA and CDR2 is FQGNSA. The CDR3 length is 14 residues. Trimming pared 2 bases from V and 9 bases from J, leaving 17 bases between. The CDR3 sequence: CASSLSDFPTGQYF. CDR3 DNA sequence: TGTGCCAGCAGCTTATCGGATTTCCCTACGGGGCAGTACTTC. Full variable domain (rest looked up from reference TRBV7-2 and TRBJ2-7): GAGVSQSPSNKVTEKGKDVELRCDPISGHTALYWYRQSLGQGLEFLIYFQGNSAPDKSGLPSDRFSAERTGGSVSTLTIQRTQQEDSAVYLCASSLSDFPTGQYFGPGTRLTVT.

The V gene is TRBV9, the J gene TRBJ1-4; D is unresolved. Germline V CDR1 and CDR2: SGDLS, YYNGEE. There are 14 residues in the CDR3. Trimming shortened V by 5 bases and J by 2 bases, and 10 bases separated the two germline ends. The CDR3 DNA reads as TGTGCCAGCAGTCTAGACGCGACTAATGAAAAACTGTTTTTT. It is translated as CASSLDATNEKLFF.

The gene calls are TRBV9 and TRBJ2-5; perhaps TRBD2 as D (5 bases). V lost 0 bases and J lost 4, with 13 bases in between. Germline V CDR1 and CDR2: SGDLS, YYNGEE. The CDR3 contains 15 residues. The CDR3 loop is CASSVGLAMRETQYF. DNA of the CDR3: TGTGCCAGCAGCGTAGGGCTAGCCATGAGAGAGACCCAGTACTTC.

This clone has only one observation. This sequence joins TRBV20-1 and TRBJ2-1, with D perhaps matching TRBD2 (5 bases). V was pared by 6 bases and J by 9 bases, with 12 bases between. CDR1 is DFQATT, CDR2 SNEGSKA, per germline (reference sequence). This CDR3 has 11 residues. This chain's CDR3 is CSARRGTEQFF. For the CDR3, the DNA is TGCAGTGCCCGACGGGGTACTGAGCAGTTCTTC.

This clone appeared a few times. V is TRBV6-5 and J is TRBJ2-7; 8 nucleotides agree with TRBD2. V lost 6 bases, J lost 6 bases, and 13 bases stayed unmatched. This CDR3 comprises 15 residues. Germline V lookup: CDR1 MNHEY, CDR2 SVGAGI. CDR3 nucleotides: TGTGCCAGCAGGGCCTTTGCGGGAGGACCCCTCGAGCAGTACTTC. Its translation is CASRAFAGGPLEQYF.

The rearrangement links TRBV7-8 to TRBJ2-5, with 8 bases fitting TRBD2. V lost 0 bases and J lost 6; bases outside the gene matches: 6. Germline V gene sequence: CDR1 SGHVS, CDR2 FQNEAQ. CDR3 length: 15 residues. Written as DNA, the CDR3 is TGTGCCAGCAGCTTAGCGGCGGGGGGTGGGAAGACCCAGTACTTC. Translating it yields CASSLAAGGGKTQYF.

The chain couples TRBV29-1 to TRBJ2-1; 11 nucleotides match TRBD2. Germline V lookup: CDR1 SQVTM, CDR2 ANQGSEA. This CDR3 has 14 residues. CDR3 sequence reads: CAVGRASGRNEQFF. The CDR3 DNA follows: TGCGCAGTTGGCAGGGCTAGCGGGAGGAATGAGCAGTTCTTC.